These 26 T cell receptor beta chains share one sample of origin, sequenced in a study of T cell repertoires in cytomegalovirus infection. TCRdb ran MiXCR on the reads and lists one entry per CDR3 protein. The sample includes roughly 600,000 distinct CDR3 sequences, less than 25% of them seen just once. The sequencing input was CD8+ T cells from PBMCs. The receptors were sampled from a human donor in good health (CMV status not recorded). Some clones in this sample may be carry-over from other donors' samples.

The chain is built from TRBV6-6 and TRBJ2-3, with TRBD2 identical over 9 bases. This CDR3 has 16 amino acids. Germline-derived CDR1 and CDR2 are MNHNY and SVGAGI (reference sequence). The V gene end was trimmed by 5 bases and the J gene end by 3 bases; junction bases not matched to a gene: 9. The CDR3 sequence is CASSPGLAMRTDTQYF. CDR3 sequence (DNA): TGTGCCAGCAGTCCTGGACTAGCGATGAGAACAGATACGCAGTATTTT.

This clonotype has at least ten counts. The chain joins TRBV7-8 to TRBJ2-2; TRBD1 aligns across 7 bases. From germline, CDR1 is SGHVS and CDR2 FQNEAQ. The CDR3 is made up of 14 amino acids. J gave up 5 bases and V 4 bases, and 4 bases lay outside the gene matches. The CDR3 coding sequence is TGTGCCAGCAGCTATCGACAGGGAACCGGGGAGCTGTTTTTT. Amino acids: CASSYRQGTGELFF.

This clonotype was seen only a few times. CDR3 region: CASLDRGFYNEQFF. The CDR3 DNA is TGTGCCAGCTTGGACAGGGGCTTCTACAATGAGCAGTTCTTC. V and J are TRBV12-3 or TRBV12-4 and TRBJ2-1, with TRBD1 matching 9 bases. This CDR3 comprises 14 residues. Trimming removed 8 bases from V and 3 bases from J; junction bases left unmatched: 5.

V and J are TRBV6-1 and TRBJ2-1; D may be TRBD1 or TRBD2 (5 bases each). Per germline, CDR1 MNHNS and CDR2 SASEGT. This CDR3 has 16 residues. V was cut by 3 bases and J by 8 bases, with 20 bases left in between. The CDR3, as DNA: TGTGCCAGCAGTGAGGACTGGGGACCCTATTTCCATGAGCAGTTCTTC. Translating gives CASSEDWGPYFHEQFF.

The genes are TRBV19 and TRBJ2-2; D unresolved. V lost 6 bases, J lost 1 base, and 6 bases lay in between. The CDR3 is 13 residues long. Germline CDR1 is LNHDA and CDR2 is SQIVND (reference sequence). CDR3 sequence reads: CASRGMNTGELFF. CDR3 nucleotides: TGTGCCAGTAGAGGGATGAACACCGGGGAGCTGTTTTTT.

Details on this clonotype: One junction end does not reproduce the germline sequence, and a read error may be involved. V gene TRBV7-2 combines with J gene TRBJ2-1, with D possibly being TRBD2 (7 bases). The V gene's germline CDR1 is SGHTA and CDR2 FQGNSA. This CDR3 region has 14 residues. CDR3 amino acids: CANSFGGGGDEQFF. CDR3 DNA sequence: TGTGCCAACAGCTTCGGAGGGGGGGGGGATGAGCAGTTCTTC.

This clonotype was counted many times. The chain combines TRBV28 with TRBJ1-1; possible D gene TRBD1, 6 bases. The V and J ends lost 10 bases and 0 bases respectively, with 39 bases between them. CDR1 is MDHEN, CDR2 SYDVKM, per germline. The CDR3 length is 22 residues. The DNA of the CDR3 is TGTGCCACTACCTTTATCCCCCCAATATTGGGGGCTAAAGTTGAGCTGAACACTGAAGCTTTCTTT. Translation: CATTFIPPILGAKVELNTEAFF.

This clonotype came up many times. The chain couples TRBV11-2 to TRBJ2-3; TRBD2 agrees at 9 bases. V gave up 1 base and J gave up 0 bases; unmatched junction bases: 5. This CDR3 spans 17 amino acids. CDR1 is SGHAT and CDR2 is FQNNGV in the germline V gene. CDR3 residues: CASSLVVAGESTDTQYF. CDR3 coding DNA: TGTGCCAGCAGCTTAGTGGTAGCGGGGGAGAGCACAGATACGCAGTATTTT.

This clonotype has ten or more counts. The chain recombines TRBV7-2 with TRBJ2-1; D is unresolved. This CDR3 comprises 17 residues. Trimming cost V 1 base and J 1 base, with 14 bases left between them. Germline assignment: CDR1 SGHTA and CDR2 FQGNSA. CDR3 nucleotides: TGTGCCAGCAGCTTAGGGATGTGGTCAGAATCCTACAATGAGCAGTTCTTC. Protein: CASSLGMWSESYNEQFF.

The V gene is TRBV20-1, the J gene TRBJ1-2; D perhaps matches TRBD1 (6 bases). Trimming cost V 1 base and J 2 bases, with 11 bases left between them. The CDR3 sequence is 14 residues long. Germline CDR1 is DFQATT and CDR2 is SNEGSKA (reference sequence). The CDR3 sequence: CSARAWTANYGYTF. DNA for the CDR3: TGCAGTGCTAGAGCCTGGACAGCGAACTATGGCTACACCTTC.

The table lists this clonotype with many counts. The chain links TRBV7-9 to TRBJ2-7; 8 nucleotides line up with TRBD1. This CDR3 has 14 amino acids. V was clipped by 5 bases and J by 5 bases; unmatched bases: 8. Germline V CDR1 and CDR2: SEHNR, FQNEAQ (reference sequence). The CDR3 DNA reads as TGTGCCAGCAGCCCACAGGACAGGGTCAACGAGCAGTACTTC. Amino acid sequence: CASSPQDRVNEQYF.

A word on this clonotype: Germline and junction disagree at one end, which may indicate a read error. V gene TRBV28 combines with J gene TRBJ2-5; 10 bases align to TRBD1. CDR3 length: 18 amino acids. CDR1 and CDR2 from the germline V gene are MDHEN and SYDVKM. CDR3 region: CASSSIVLGQGMGETKYF. CDR3 nucleotides: TGTGCCAGCAGTTCCATCGTGCTGGGACAGGGGATGGGAGAGACCAAGTACTTC.

This clonotype was counted ten times or more. The chain joins TRBV7-8 to TRBJ2-7, with a tentative D call TRBD2 (6 bases). V shed 3 bases and J shed 2 bases, with 20 bases lying between them. CDR3 size: 17 residues. Germline lookup yields CDR1 SGHVS and CDR2 FQNEAQ. CDR3 in amino acids: CASSLGSSGLPPYEQYF. The DNA of the CDR3 is TGTGCCAGCAGCTTGGGTTCTTCGGGACTGCCTCCCTACGAGCAGTACTTC.

The chain carries TRBV20-1 and TRBJ2-1; 13 positions match TRBD2. This CDR3 has 16 residues. Trimming removed 2 bases from V and 9 bases from J; junction bases left unmatched: 10. Per the germline V gene, CDR1 is DFQATT and CDR2 is SNEGSKA (reference sequence). The CDR3 sequence is CSARLSGLAGRGEQFF. Written as DNA, the CDR3 is TGCAGTGCTAGACTCTCGGGACTAGCGGGAAGGGGTGAGCAGTTCTTC.

This clonotype appeared many times. The rearrangement links TRBV20-1 to TRBJ2-7, with D unclear. The CDR3 contains 13 residues. Germline lookup yields CDR1 DFQATT and CDR2 SNEGSKA (reference sequence). V lost 3 bases and J lost 1, with 10 bases in between. The CDR3 coding sequence is TGCAGTGCTAGGTCAGGCCTATCCTACGAGCAGTACGTC. This codes for CSARSGLSYEQYV.

The chain is built from TRBV14 and TRBJ2-1, with 8 positions matching TRBD2. This CDR3 has 16 residues. Per germline, CDR1 SGHDN and CDR2 FVKESK. V lost 4 bases to trimming and J lost 2 bases; unmatched junction nucleotides: 7. The CDR3 loop is CASSRLAGTPYNEQFF. In DNA, the CDR3 is TGTGCCAGCAGCCGATTAGCGGGGACCCCCTACAATGAGCAGTTCTTC.

The chain couples TRBV6-6 to TRBJ1-4; D is unresolved. This CDR3 is built from 13 residues. The V and J ends lost 4 bases and 7 bases respectively, with 10 bases between them. The V gene's germline CDR1 is MNHNY and CDR2 SVGAGI (reference sequence). CDR3 sequence (DNA): TGTGCCAGCAGTTCCCGAGTTGGTGAAAAACTGTTTTTT. Translating it yields CASSSRVGEKLFF.

This clonotype was observed a few times. This chain connects TRBV7-9 to TRBJ2-7; 8 nucleotides match TRBD1. The CDR3 extends over 15 amino acids. Germline V gene sequence: CDR1 SEHNR, CDR2 FQNEAQ (reference sequence). The junction had 11 bases not matched to a gene; V was cut back by 4 bases and J by 6 bases. The CDR3 region has the DNA TGTGCCAGCAGCTACCATGGGACAGGCAGGGGCGAGCAGTACTTC. Its translation is CASSYHGTGRGEQYF. Together with reference TRBV7-9 and TRBJ2-7, the CDR3 gives the full variable domain: DTGVSQNPRHKITKRGQNVTFRCDPISEHNRLYWYRQTLGQGPEFLTYFQNEAQLEKSRLLSDRFSAERPKGSFSTLEIQRTEQGDSAMYLCASSYHGTGRGEQYFGPGTRLTVT.

The J gene is TRBJ2-7, the V gene TRBV10-3; 10 bases agree with TRBD1. Per the germline V gene, CDR1 is ENHRY and CDR2 is SYGVKD. This CDR3 contains 15 residues. With 6 bases clipped from V and 1 base from J, the junction kept 6 bases outside the gene matches. The CDR3 loop reads CAIRTGTGASYEQYF. The CDR3 region has the DNA TGTGCCATCAGGACCGGGACAGGGGCTTCCTACGAGCAGTACTTC.

This clonotype was seen only once. V and J are TRBV20-1 and TRBJ1-2; 8 bases map to TRBD1. The CDR3 contains 15 residues. CDR1 is DFQATT, CDR2 SNEGSKA, per germline (reference sequence). V shed 7 bases, J shed 5 bases, and the junction held 15 bases outside the gene matches. CDR3 DNA sequence: TGCAGTGTCATCCCCAACAGGGGGAAAGGGTATGGCTACACCTTC. Protein: CSVIPNRGKGYGYTF.

This clonotype was detected ten times or more. The V call is TRBV7-6, the J call TRBJ1-4; 11 nucleotides match TRBD1. The V gene end was trimmed by 8 bases and the J gene end by 0 bases; junction bases not matched to a gene: 2. This CDR3 region has 15 residues. Germline V gene sequence: CDR1 SGHVS, CDR2 FNYEAQ. CDR3 amino acids: CASGTGGATNEKLFF. As DNA, the CDR3 is TGTGCCAGCGGGACAGGGGGTGCAACTAATGAAAAACTGTTTTTT.

As to this clonotype: A junction end diverges from the germline sequence, so it may reflect a read error. J is TRBJ2-1 and V is TRBV15; 11 nucleotides match TRBD2. This CDR3 spans 17 amino acids. Germline V gene sequence: CDR1 LNHNV, CDR2 YYDKDF (reference sequence). The CDR3 nucleotides read TGTGCCGCCAGCGCCACCATAGCGGGGGGGCCCCTCAATGAGCAGTTCTTC. It encodes CAASATIAGGPLNEQFF.

The chain joins TRBV6-6 to TRBJ1-2; D unresolved. This CDR3 is built from 14 residues. The germline V and J ends were trimmed by 2 bases and 0 bases, with 7 bases remaining between them. Germline V gives CDR1 MNHNY, CDR2 SVGAGI (reference sequence). The CDR3 sequence: CASSYLGSNYGYTF. The CDR3 region has the DNA TGTGCCAGCAGTTACCTGGGTTCTAACTATGGCTACACCTTC.

To note about this clonotype: This clone may be a read error of a much larger clone one base away. V and J are TRBV7-4 and TRBJ2-2; possibly TRBD1 for D (7 bases). There are 16 residues in the CDR3. From germline, CDR1 is SGHVT and CDR2 SQSDAQ. The CDR3 DNA reads TGTGCCAGCAGCCCGCGGGACAGCGCCTACACCGGGGAGCTGTATTTT. It codes for CASSPRDSAYTGELYF.

In this sample, this clonotype turned up a few times. J is TRBJ2-7 and V is TRBV2; a possible D gene is TRBD2 (5 bases). Germline V gives CDR1 SNHLY, CDR2 FYNNEI. The CDR3 is 14 residues long. The V end lost 3 bases, the J end lost 2 bases, and 11 bases lay between the germline ends. The CDR3 sequence is CASSEEAGAYEQYV. The CDR3 DNA is TGTGCCAGCAGTGAGGAGGCCGGTGCCTACGAGCAGTACGTC.

The chain recombines TRBV24-1 with TRBJ2-1; TRBD2 aligns across 7 bases. The CDR3 spans 17 residues. Germline-derived CDR1 and CDR2 are KGHDR and SFDVKD. With 5 bases clipped from V and 9 bases from J, the junction kept 18 bases outside the gene matches. CDR3 protein: CATSAPNAAGGVGEQFF. CDR3 sequence (DNA): TGTGCCACCAGTGCCCCGAACGCCGCTGGGGGGGTGGGTGAGCAGTTCTTC.